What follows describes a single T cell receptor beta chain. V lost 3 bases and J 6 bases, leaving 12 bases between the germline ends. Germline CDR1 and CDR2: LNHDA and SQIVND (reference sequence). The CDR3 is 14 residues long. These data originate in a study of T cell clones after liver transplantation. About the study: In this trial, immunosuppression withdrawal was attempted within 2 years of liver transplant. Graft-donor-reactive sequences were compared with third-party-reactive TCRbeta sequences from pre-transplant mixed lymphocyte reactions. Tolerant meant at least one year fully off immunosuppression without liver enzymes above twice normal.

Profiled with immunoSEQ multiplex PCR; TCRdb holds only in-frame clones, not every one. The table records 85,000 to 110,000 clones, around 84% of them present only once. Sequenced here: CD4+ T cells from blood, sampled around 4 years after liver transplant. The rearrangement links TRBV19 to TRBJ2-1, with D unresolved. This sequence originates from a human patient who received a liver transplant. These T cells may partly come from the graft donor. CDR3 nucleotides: TGTGCCAGTAGTATCGAGCGCTTGGTCAATGAGCAGTTCTTC. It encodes CASSIERLVNEQFF.